This TCR beta chain emerged from a study of blood T cell repertoires in COVID-19. Produced via immunoSEQ multiplex PCR; TCRdb's table is partial and in-frame only. Of 150,000 to 200,000 clones in the sample, under 80% are singletons; the top ten hold about a sixth. Per germline, CDR1 LGHNA and CDR2 YSLEER. Trimming removed 0 bases at V and 16 bases at J, with 16 bases between. This CDR3 has 13 residues. This clone appeared a single time. The sequencing input was PBMCs or T cells enriched from blood (not recorded which). The rearrangement uses TRBV4-3 and TRBJ1-5; D possibly corresponds to TRBD1 (6 bases). This TCR derives from a woman between 50 and 59 years old with acute COVID-19. The CDR3 DNA follows: TGCGCCAGCAGCCAAGATGAAGGGGGAGAAGGACATTTT. Translation: CASSQDEGGEGHF.